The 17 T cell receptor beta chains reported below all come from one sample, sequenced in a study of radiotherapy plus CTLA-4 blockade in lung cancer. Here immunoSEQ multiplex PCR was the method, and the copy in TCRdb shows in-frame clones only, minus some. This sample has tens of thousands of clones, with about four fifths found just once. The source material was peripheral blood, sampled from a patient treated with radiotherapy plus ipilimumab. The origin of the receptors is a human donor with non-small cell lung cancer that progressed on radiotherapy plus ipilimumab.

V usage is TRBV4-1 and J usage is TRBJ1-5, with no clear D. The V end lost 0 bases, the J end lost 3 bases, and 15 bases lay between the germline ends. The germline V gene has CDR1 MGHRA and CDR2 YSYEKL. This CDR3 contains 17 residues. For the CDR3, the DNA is TGCGCCAGCAGCCAAGAACATGGTCGGTTGGCCAATCAGCCCCAGCATTTT. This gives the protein CASSQEHGRLANQPQHF.

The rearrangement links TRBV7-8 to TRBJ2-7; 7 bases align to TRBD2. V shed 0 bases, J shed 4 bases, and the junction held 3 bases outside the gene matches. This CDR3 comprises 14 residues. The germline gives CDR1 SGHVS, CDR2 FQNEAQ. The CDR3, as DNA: TGTGCCAGCAGCTTAGCGGCGCGGGGGTACGAGCAGTACTTC. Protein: CASSLAARGYEQYF. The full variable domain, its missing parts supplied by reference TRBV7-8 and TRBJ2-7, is GAGVSQSPRYKVAKRGQDVALRCDPISGHVSLFWYQQALGQGPEFLTYFQNEAQLDKSGLPSDRFFAERPEGSVSTLKIQRTQQEDSAVYLCASSLAARGYEQYFGPGTRLTVT.

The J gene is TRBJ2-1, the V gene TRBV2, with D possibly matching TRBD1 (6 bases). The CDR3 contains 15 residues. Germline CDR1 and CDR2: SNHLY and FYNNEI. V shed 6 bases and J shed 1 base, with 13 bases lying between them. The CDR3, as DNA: TGTGCCAGCAGCGCAAACAGGGCTTCCTACAATGAGCAGTTCTTC. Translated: CASSANRASYNEQFF.

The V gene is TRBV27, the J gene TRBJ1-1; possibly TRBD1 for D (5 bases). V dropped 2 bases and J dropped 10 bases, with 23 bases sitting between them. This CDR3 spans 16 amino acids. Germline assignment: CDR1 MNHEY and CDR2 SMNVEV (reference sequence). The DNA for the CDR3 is TGTGCCAGCAGTTTAGATTTTAGGAGCGATACGGGGGTAGCTTTCTTT. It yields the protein CASSLDFRSDTGVAFF.

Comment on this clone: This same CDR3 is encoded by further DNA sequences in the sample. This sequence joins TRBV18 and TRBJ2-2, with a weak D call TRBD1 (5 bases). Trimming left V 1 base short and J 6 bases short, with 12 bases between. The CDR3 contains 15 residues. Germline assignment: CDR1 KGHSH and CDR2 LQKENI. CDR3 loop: CASSPRQGSPGELFF. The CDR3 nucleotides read TGTGCCAGCTCACCACGCCAGGGAAGTCCCGGGGAGCTGTTTTTT. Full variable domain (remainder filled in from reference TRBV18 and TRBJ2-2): NAGVMQNPRHLVRRRGQEARLRCSPMKGHSHVYWYRQLPEEGLKFMVYLQKENIIDESGMPKERFSAEFPKEGPSILRIQQVVRGDSAAYFCASSPRQGSPGELFFGEGSRLTVL.

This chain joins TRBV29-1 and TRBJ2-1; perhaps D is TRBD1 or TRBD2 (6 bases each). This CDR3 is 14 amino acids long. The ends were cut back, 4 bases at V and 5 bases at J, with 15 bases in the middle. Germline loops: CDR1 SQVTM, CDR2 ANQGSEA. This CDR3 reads CSVVILGGNNEQFF. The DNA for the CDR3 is TGCAGCGTTGTGATTTTAGGGGGGAACAATGAGCAGTTCTTC.

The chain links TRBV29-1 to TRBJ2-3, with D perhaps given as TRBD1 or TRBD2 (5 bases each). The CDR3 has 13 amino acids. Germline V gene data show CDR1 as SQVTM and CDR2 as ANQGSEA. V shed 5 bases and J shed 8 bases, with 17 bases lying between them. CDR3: CSVHQGAQGTQYF. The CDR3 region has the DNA TGCAGCGTTCACCAGGGAGCCCAAGGTACGCAGTATTTT.

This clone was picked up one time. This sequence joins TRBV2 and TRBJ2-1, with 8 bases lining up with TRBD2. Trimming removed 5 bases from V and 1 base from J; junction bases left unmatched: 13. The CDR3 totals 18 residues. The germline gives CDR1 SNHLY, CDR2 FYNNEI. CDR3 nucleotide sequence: TGTGCCAGCAGTCGAAGAGGGGTTAGACTAGCGTCCTACAATGAGCAGTTCTTC. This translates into CASSRRGVRLASYNEQFF.

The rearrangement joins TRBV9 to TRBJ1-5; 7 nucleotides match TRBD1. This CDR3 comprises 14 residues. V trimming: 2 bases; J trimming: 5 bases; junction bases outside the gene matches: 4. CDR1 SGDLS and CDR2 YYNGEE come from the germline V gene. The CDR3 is CASSVADRDQPQHF. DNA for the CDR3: TGTGCCAGCAGCGTCGCAGACAGGGATCAGCCCCAGCATTTT.

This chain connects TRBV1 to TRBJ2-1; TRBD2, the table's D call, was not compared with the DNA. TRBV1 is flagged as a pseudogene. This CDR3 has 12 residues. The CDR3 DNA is TGCACCAGCAGCGAACGGGATATTGAGCAGTTCTTC. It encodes CTSSERDIEQFF.

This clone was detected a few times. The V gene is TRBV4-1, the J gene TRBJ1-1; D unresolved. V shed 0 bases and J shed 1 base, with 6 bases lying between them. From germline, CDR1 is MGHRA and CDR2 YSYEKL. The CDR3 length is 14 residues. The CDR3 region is CASSQDNRNTEAFF. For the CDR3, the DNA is TGCGCCAGCAGCCAAGACAACAGGAACACTGAAGCTTTCTTT.

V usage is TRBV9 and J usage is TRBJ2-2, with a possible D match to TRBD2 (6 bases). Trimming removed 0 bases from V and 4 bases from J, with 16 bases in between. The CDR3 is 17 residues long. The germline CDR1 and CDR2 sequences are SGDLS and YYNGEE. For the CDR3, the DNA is TGTGCCAGCAGCGTAGCTGGAAGCGGGTCGTTCACCGGGGAGCTGTTTTTT. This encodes CASSVAGSGSFTGELFF.

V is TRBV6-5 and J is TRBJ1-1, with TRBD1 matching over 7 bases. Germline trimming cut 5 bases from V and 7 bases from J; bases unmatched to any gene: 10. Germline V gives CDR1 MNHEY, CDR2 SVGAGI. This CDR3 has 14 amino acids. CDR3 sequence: CASSTQTGSGEAFF. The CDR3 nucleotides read TGTGCCAGCAGTACACAGACAGGGAGTGGTGAAGCTTTCTTT.

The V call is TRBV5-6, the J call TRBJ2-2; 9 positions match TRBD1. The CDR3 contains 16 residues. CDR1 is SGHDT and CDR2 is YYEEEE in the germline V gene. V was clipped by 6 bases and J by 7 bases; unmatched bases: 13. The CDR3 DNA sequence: TGTGCCAGCACCCTGGGGGGGACAGGGTTGATCGGGGAGCTGTTTTTT. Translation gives CASTLGGTGLIGELFF.

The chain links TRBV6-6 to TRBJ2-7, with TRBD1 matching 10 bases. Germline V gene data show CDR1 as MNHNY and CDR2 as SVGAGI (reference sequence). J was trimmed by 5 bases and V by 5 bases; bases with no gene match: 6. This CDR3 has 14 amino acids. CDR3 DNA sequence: TGTGCCAGCAGTCGACAGGGGGCGCAAGACGAGCAGTACTTC. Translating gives CASSRQGAQDEQYF.

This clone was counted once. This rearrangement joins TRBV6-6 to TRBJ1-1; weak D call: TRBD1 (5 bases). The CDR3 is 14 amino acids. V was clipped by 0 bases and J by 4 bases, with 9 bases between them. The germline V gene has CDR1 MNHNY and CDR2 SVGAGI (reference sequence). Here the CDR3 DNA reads TGTGCCAGCAGTTACTCGCAGGGCGGCACTGAAGCTTTCTTT. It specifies CASSYSQGGTEAFF.

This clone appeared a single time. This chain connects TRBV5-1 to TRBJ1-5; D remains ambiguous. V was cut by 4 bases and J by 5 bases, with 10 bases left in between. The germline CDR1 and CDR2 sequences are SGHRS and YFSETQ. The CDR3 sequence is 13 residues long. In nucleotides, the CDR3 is TGCGCCAGCAGCCCGGGGAAGGATCAGCCCCAGCATTTT. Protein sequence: CASSPGKDQPQHF.